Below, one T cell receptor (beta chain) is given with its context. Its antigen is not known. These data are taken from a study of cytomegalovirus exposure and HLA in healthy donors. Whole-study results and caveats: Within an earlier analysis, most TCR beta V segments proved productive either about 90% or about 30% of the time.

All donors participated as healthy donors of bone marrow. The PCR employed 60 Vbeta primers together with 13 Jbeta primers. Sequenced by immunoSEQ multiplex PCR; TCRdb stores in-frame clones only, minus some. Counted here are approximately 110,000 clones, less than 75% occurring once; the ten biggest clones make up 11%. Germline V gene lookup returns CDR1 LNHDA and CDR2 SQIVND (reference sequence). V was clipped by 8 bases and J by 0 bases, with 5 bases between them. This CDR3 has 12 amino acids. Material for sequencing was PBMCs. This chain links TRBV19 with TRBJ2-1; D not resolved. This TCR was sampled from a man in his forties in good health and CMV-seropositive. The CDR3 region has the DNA TGTGCCAGTGTCTCCTCCTACAATGAGCAGTTCTTC. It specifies CASVSSYNEQFF.